The text below deals with one TCR beta chain. Its matching antigen is unknown. In germline, CDR1 is MNHEY, CDR2 SMNVEV (reference sequence). The ends were cut back, 4 bases at V and 2 bases at J, with 14 bases in the middle. There are 15 residues in the CDR3. This sample is part of a study of T cell responses to AZD1222 COVID-19 vaccine. Clones were read by immunoSEQ multiplex PCR, and TCRdb kept only the in-frame ones, dropping some. The table shows some 150,000 clones, with 90% to 95% occurring only once. Study-wide results and caveats: Spike-wide vaccine-associated CD4 TCRs dominated at 160-218 and 743-854. Repertoires were obtained only post-peak T cell response.

This sample comprised peripheral blood, obtained on day 0 of AZD1222 vaccination. This receptor was obtained from an adult in good health. The chain joins TRBV27 to TRBJ1-1; D is perhaps TRBD1 (5 bases). CDR3 region: CASSYGPGANTEAFF. CDR3 in DNA: TGTGCCAGCAGTTATGGTCCTGGGGCTAACACTGAAGCTTTCTTT.